The sequence of this T cell receptor beta chain was determined in a study of cytomegalovirus exposure and HLA in healthy donors. Whole-study results and caveats: Published work reported that the classifier diagnosed cytomegalovirus status with high specificity and sensitivity. The listing of 150 to 200 TCR beta chains classed them as cytomegalovirus-associated. Subsequent analysis of the 100 to 150 validation repertoires found a tendency for first-cohort TCR clusters to co-occur.

Germline CDR1 and CDR2: SGHVS and FNYEAQ. This CDR3 has 15 amino acids. V lost 2 bases and J 3 bases, leaving 13 bases between the germline ends. A note on this clone: What it binds is unknown.

TCRdb's copy holds only in-frame clones and misses some; the assay was immunoSEQ multiplex PCR. The table lists 200,000 to 250,000 clones, about nine tenths of them singletons. The V gene is TRBV7-6, the J gene TRBJ1-2; D possibly corresponds to TRBD1 (6 bases). Input material: PBMCs. The receptor's source is a woman aged 18-29 years in good health and CMV-seronegative. CDR3 sequence: CASSLNTGTYYGYTF. The CDR3 DNA reads TGTGCCAGCAGCTTAAATACAGGGACCTACTATGGCTACACCTTC.